The 12 T cell receptor beta chains presented below share a single source sample, sequenced in a study of cytomegalovirus exposure and HLA in healthy donors. The study ran its PCR with 60 Vbeta and 13 Jbeta primers. Only in-frame clones appear in the TCRdb table, and some are missing; sequencing was by immunoSEQ multiplex PCR. This sample has about 250,000 clones; about 85% occur once, and the top ten carry 0.2% to 0.3%. The sample was PBMCs. Receptors originate from a girl aged 2 to 9 in good health and CMV-seronegative.

This rearrangement joins TRBV11-2 to TRBJ2-1; 7 bases are shared with TRBD2. The CDR3 is made up of 14 amino acids. Germline CDR1 is SGHAT and CDR2 is FQNNGV. The V segment lost 6 bases and the J segment 5 bases; nucleotides outside the gene matches: 7. CDR3 DNA sequence: TGTGCCAGCAGACTAACTCTAGCGGACAATGAGCAGTTCTTC. This sequence encodes CASRLTLADNEQFF.

The chain couples TRBV10-2 to TRBJ1-4, with 9 nucleotides matching TRBD1. V lost 4 bases, J lost 8 bases, and 11 bases stayed unmatched. Germline CDR1 and CDR2: WSHSY and SAAADI. The CDR3 totals 16 residues. CDR3 DNA sequence: TGCGCCAGCAGTGTAAGGCCCTCCGGACAGGGGGAAAAACTGTTTTTT. This translates into CASSVRPSGQGEKLFF.

J is TRBJ1-2 and V is TRBV6-5, with 7 bases identical to TRBD1. Germline CDR1 is MNHEY and CDR2 is SVGAGI. The CDR3 length is 15 residues. The J segment lost 4 bases and the V segment lost 8 bases, leaving 13 bases of the junction unmatched. CDR3 sequence (DNA): TGTGCCAGCCGCCCGGACAGGCTTTGGTTCTATGGCTACACCTTC. It codes for CASRPDRLWFYGYTF.

The rearrangement joins TRBV6-1 to TRBJ2-4, with D unclear. Germline V gene lookup returns CDR1 MNHNS and CDR2 SASEGT. The ends were cut back, 3 bases at V and 3 bases at J, with 12 bases in the middle. There are 15 residues in the CDR3. Here the CDR3 reads CASSDYVQIKNIQYF. The CDR3 DNA follows: TGTGCCAGCAGTGATTACGTCCAGATCAAAAACATTCAGTACTTC.

The chain recombines TRBV19 with TRBJ2-3; D is unresolved. V was shortened by 6 bases and J by 4 bases, with 14 bases between the two germline ends. The germline CDR1 and CDR2 sequences are LNHDA and SQIVND (reference sequence). CDR3 length: 14 amino acids. The CDR3 DNA sequence: TGTGCCAGTAGCCCGGCGGTGGTACCAGATACGCAGTATTTT. It yields the protein CASSPAVVPDTQYF.

The chain carries TRBV2 and TRBJ1-4; 7 bases align to TRBD1. Losses at the gene ends were 6 bases for V and 6 bases for J; bases not matched to a gene: 7. Germline V gene sequence: CDR1 SNHLY, CDR2 FYNNEI. The length of the CDR3 is 14 residues. CDR3 protein: CASRFLQGHEKLFF. CDR3 DNA sequence: TGTGCCAGCAGGTTCTTACAGGGGCATGAAAAACTGTTTTTT.

CDR3 loop: CASSSQGHSPLHF. CDR3 in DNA: TGTGCCAGTAGTAGTCAGGGGCATTCACCCCTCCACTTT. The chain is built from TRBV19 and TRBJ1-6; TRBD1 is a possible D gene (6 bases). V dropped 4 bases and J dropped 8 bases, with 9 bases sitting between them. The germline V gene has CDR1 LNHDA and CDR2 SQIVND (reference sequence). There are 13 residues in the CDR3.

The rearrangement links TRBV15 to TRBJ2-5; D is unresolved. The germline CDR1 and CDR2 sequences are LNHNV and YYDKDF (reference sequence). This CDR3 contains 11 residues. With 1 base removed from V and 5 bases from J, the gap between germline ends came to 2 bases. The CDR3 DNA follows: TGTGCCACCAGCAGAGCGGAGACCCAGTACTTC. It is translated as CATSRAETQYF.

The CDR3, as DNA: TGTGCCAGCAGCTTTTCTTCTAGTTCGCTCGAGACCCAGTACTTC. Translation gives CASSFSSSSLETQYF. The V and J genes are TRBV7-8 and TRBJ2-5, with no clear D. Germline V lookup: CDR1 SGHVS, CDR2 FQNEAQ. The V end was cut by 3 bases, the J end by 5 bases, with 16 bases between. This CDR3 is 15 amino acids long.

The rearrangement links TRBV5-6 to TRBJ2-7, with D perhaps matching TRBD2 (5 bases). There are 16 residues in the CDR3. Germline CDR1 is SGHDT and CDR2 is YYEEEE. The V end was cut by 4 bases, the J end by 4 bases, with 21 bases between. CDR3 loop: CASSPGPSRTQYEQYF. The CDR3 region has the DNA TGTGCCAGCAGCCCAGGTCCTAGCCGAACCCAGTACGAGCAGTACTTC.

The chain has TRBV28 and TRBJ1-1; D is perhaps TRBD1 (6 bases). Trimming pared 6 bases from V and 5 bases from J, leaving 13 bases between. This CDR3 region has 13 residues. CDR1 MDHEN and CDR2 SYDVKM come from the germline V gene. Here the CDR3 DNA reads TGTGCCAGCAGGATAGGGACACCGACTGAAGCTTTCTTT. As protein: CASRIGTPTEAFF.

This rearrangement joins TRBV5-1 to TRBJ2-3, with 7 bases matching TRBD1. The CDR3 extends over 15 amino acids. Trimming removed 0 bases from V and 4 bases from J; junction bases left unmatched: 5. Germline V gives CDR1 SGHRS, CDR2 YFSETQ. CDR3 DNA sequence: TGCGCCAGCAGCTTGGATATAGGGGGCGCAGATACGCAGTATTTT. Its protein product is CASSLDIGGADTQYF.